One sample yielded the 18 T cell receptor beta chains listed below, sequenced in a study of CD8+ T cells in alopecia areata. cDNA serving as the sequencing template came from extracted, reverse transcribed RNA. Here immunoSEQ multiplex PCR was the method, and the copy in TCRdb shows in-frame clones only, minus some. The repertoire includes some 240,000 clones, approximately 61% of them detected once, and 0.45% sits in the top ten. The sample in question was CD4+ T cells sorted from blood, obtained at week 0. All receptors derive from a human donor with alopecia areata.

This clone was found once. The chain carries TRBV5-4 and TRBJ1-4, with a tentative D call TRBD1 (6 bases). The CDR3 runs 14 residues. Per germline, CDR1 SGHNT and CDR2 YYREEE (reference sequence). V lost 3 bases to trimming and J lost 7 bases, with 13 bases between them. This CDR3 is CASSSTPGVEKLFF. The CDR3 nucleotides are TGTGCCAGCAGCTCGACCCCAGGGGTTGAAAAACTGTTTTTT.

The chain employs TRBV4-1 and TRBJ2-3; tentatively, D is TRBD1 (6 bases). CDR3 length equals 16 residues. Trimming took off 2 bases at V and 5 bases at J, with 17 bases between the two ends. The germline V gene encodes CDR1 MGHRA and CDR2 YSYEKL. The CDR3 DNA follows: TGCGCCAGCAGCCAACTCCGGGACAACCCGGGAGATACGCAGTATTTT. It codes for CASSQLRDNPGDTQYF.

This clone has a handful of counts. The rearrangement links TRBV7-2 to TRBJ2-6; D possibly corresponds to TRBD2 (5 bases). Germline V gene sequence: CDR1 SGHTA, CDR2 FQGNSA. CDR3 length equals 18 residues. Trimming shortened V by 5 bases and J by 1 base, and 18 bases separated the two germline ends. CDR3 loop: CASSQALVRGSGANVLTF. CDR3 nucleotides: TGTGCCAGCAGCCAAGCCCTAGTACGGGGTTCTGGGGCCAACGTCCTGACTTTC.

The chain employs TRBV2 and TRBJ1-5; D gene uncertain. The CDR3 has 15 amino acids. Trimming pared 3 bases from V and 7 bases from J, leaving 16 bases between. Looked up from germline, CDR1 is SNHLY and CDR2 is FYNNEI. The CDR3 region has the DNA TGTGCCAGCAGTGATGGCGGCCCCTGGCAACAGCCCCAGCATTTT. As protein: CASSDGGPWQQPQHF.

This clone was picked up a small number of times. V is TRBV6-5 and J is TRBJ1-1; D is unclear. This CDR3 has 13 residues. Trimming pared 2 bases from V and 1 base from J, leaving 5 bases between. Germline-derived CDR1 and CDR2 are MNHEY and SVGAGI. As DNA, the CDR3 is TGTGCCAGCAGTTACGGGCGGAACACTGAAGCTTTCTTT. Encoded protein: CASSYGRNTEAFF.

This clone has more than one count but fewer than ten. V and J are TRBV7-9 and TRBJ2-5, with 13 bases identical to TRBD2. The CDR3 totals 17 residues. The V gene end was trimmed by 1 base and the J gene end by 5 bases; junction bases not matched to a gene: 7. Germline loops: CDR1 SEHNR, CDR2 FQNEAQ (reference sequence). The CDR3 DNA reads as TGTGCCAGCAGCTTAGGACTAGCGGGAGGATCGGTCGAGACCCAGTACTTC. This translates into CASSLGLAGGSVETQYF.

V usage is TRBV27 and J usage is TRBJ2-3; D may correspond to TRBD1 or TRBD2 (5 bases each). The CDR3 loop spans 14 amino acids. The V gene lost 8 bases and the J gene lost 4 bases, with 16 bases spanning the gap. Germline CDR1 MNHEY, CDR2 SMNVEV (reference sequence). CDR3 coding DNA: TGTGCCAGCCGAGCGGTTAGGGGAGCAGATACGCAGTATTTT. Its translation is CASRAVRGADTQYF.

This clone came up a few times. This chain links TRBV5-8 with TRBJ2-3; maybe TRBD2 (6 bases). The CDR3 loop spans 16 amino acids. The V gene lost 3 bases and the J gene lost 3 bases, with 17 bases spanning the gap. Germline CDR1 SGHTS, CDR2 YDEGEE. The CDR3 protein is CASSYYAGTSTDTQYF. CDR3 nucleotide sequence: TGTGCCAGCAGCTACTATGCAGGGACTTCTACAGATACGCAGTATTTT.

The V call is TRBV6-5, the J call TRBJ1-1, with unresolved D. The V end was cut by 2 bases, the J end by 5 bases, with 18 bases between. This CDR3 has 16 residues. Germline V gene lookup returns CDR1 MNHEY and CDR2 SVGAGI. CDR3 DNA: TGTGCCAGCAGTTACAAGTTTCCGATCAGAGGGACTGAAGCTTTCTTT. Its translation: CASSYKFPIRGTEAFF.

The CDR3 here is CASSPRGRTLNNTGELFF. The CDR3, as DNA: TGTGCCAGCAGCCCCCGGGGGCGTACGTTAAATAACACCGGGGAGCTGTTTTTT. The V gene is TRBV7-9, the J gene TRBJ2-2; D assignment may be TRBD1 or TRBD2 (6 bases each). V was trimmed by 5 bases and J by 2 bases, leaving 21 bases between them. The germline V gene encodes CDR1 SEHNR and CDR2 FQNEAQ (reference sequence). The CDR3 spans 18 residues.

This clone was observed a few times. Germline and junction disagree at one end, which may indicate a read error. The chain's CDR3 is CASSQSGPDF. The CDR3 nucleotides read TGCGCCAGCAGTCAATCTGGCCCCGACTTT. The chain recombines TRBV23-1 with TRBJ2-3; no reliable D call. TRBV23-1 is noted as an ORF with a role that remains uncertain. The CDR3 is 10 amino acids.

The chain recombines TRBV2 with TRBJ1-2; tentatively, D is TRBD1 (6 bases). Germline lookup yields CDR1 SNHLY and CDR2 FYNNEI. Trimming cost V 6 bases and J 4 bases, with 12 bases left between them. The CDR3 consists of 13 residues. As DNA, the CDR3 is TGTGCCAGCAGGCGGGACATTTCCTATGGCTACACCTTC. Translation: CASRRDISYGYTF.

This sequence joins TRBV10-1 and TRBJ2-7; D call uncertain. Germline CDR1 and CDR2: WNHNN and SYGVQD (reference sequence). The V gene lost 6 bases and the J gene lost 5 bases, with 8 bases spanning the gap. The CDR3 contains 11 residues. The CDR3 coding sequence is TGCGCCAGCAGATTAAGGGACGAGCAGTACTTC. It is translated as CASRLRDEQYF.

In this sample, this clone turned up a few times. One end of the junction does not line up with germline, which may come from a read error. The chain carries TRBV7-7 and TRBJ2-3; TRBD1 matches at 8 bases. The CDR3 is made up of 13 amino acids. Germline CDR1 SSHAT, CDR2 FNYEAQ (reference sequence). The CDR3: CASSIDRGDTQYF. Written as DNA, the CDR3 is TGTGCTAGCAGCATAGACAGGGGAGATACGCAGTATTTT.

The chain joins TRBV4-2 to TRBJ1-1; no clear D gene. The germline V gene encodes CDR1 LGHNA and CDR2 YNFKEQ. V lost 9 bases and J lost 3, with 5 bases in between. The CDR3 consists of 10 residues. In DNA, the CDR3 is TGTGCCAGTGGGGACACTGAAGCTTTCTTT. Translation: CASGDTEAFF.

The V and J genes are TRBV29-1 and TRBJ2-3, with D possibly matching TRBD1 (5 bases). Germline CDR1 SQVTM, CDR2 ANQGSEA. V dropped 7 bases and J dropped 6 bases, with 11 bases sitting between them. This CDR3 has 11 residues. The CDR3 is CSAGPGDTQYF. Here the CDR3 DNA reads TGCAGCGCAGGCCCAGGGGATACGCAGTATTTT.

The chain joins TRBV27 to TRBJ1-2, with a possible D match to TRBD1 (6 bases). V shed 5 bases and J shed 4 bases, with 14 bases lying between them. The CDR3 contains 14 residues. Germline V gene data show CDR1 as MNHEY and CDR2 as SMNVEV (reference sequence). The CDR3 loop reads CASSLLTGGYGYTF. The CDR3 region has the DNA TGTGCCAGCAGTCTACTGACAGGAGGCTATGGCTACACCTTC.

The chain employs TRBV6-5 and TRBJ1-1; no definite D call. V was shortened by 10 bases and J by 1 base, with 10 bases between the two germline ends. Germline V gives CDR1 MNHEY, CDR2 SVGAGI. This CDR3 comprises 12 residues. The CDR3 here is CAIRTRNTEAFF. CDR3 nucleotide sequence: TGTGCCATACGGACGAGGAACACTGAAGCTTTCTTT.